One and the same sample provided the 26 T cell receptor beta chains below, sequenced in a study of blood T cell repertoires in COVID-19. The data were produced by immunoSEQ multiplex PCR, yet TCRdb's version contains in-frame clones alone and is incomplete. This table has about 170,000 clones, around 83% appearing once. Sequencing was carried out using peripheral blood. The receptors stem from a man in his fifties or sixties with active or convalescent COVID-19.

The genes are TRBV6-1 and TRBJ1-5; D is unresolved. From germline, CDR1 is MNHNS and CDR2 SASEGT. This CDR3 region has 14 residues. The V end lost 2 bases, the J end lost 7 bases, and 12 bases lay between the germline ends. CDR3 region: CASSERQAGQPQHF. The CDR3 DNA sequence: TGTGCCAGCAGTGAACGGCAGGCCGGCCAGCCCCAGCATTTT.

Only one count was recorded for this clone. This sequence joins TRBV4-3 and TRBJ2-1; possible D gene TRBD1, 7 bases. In germline, CDR1 is LGHNA, CDR2 YSLEER. This CDR3 comprises 16 residues. The V end was cut by 11 bases, the J end by 5 bases, with 25 bases between. CDR3 DNA sequence: TGCGCCCCCAGCAAGGTCAGGGGGAGGTCGGACAATGAGCAGTTCTTC. Protein product: CAPSKVRGRSDNEQFF.

The chain carries TRBV2 and TRBJ2-3; perhaps TRBD2 as D (5 bases). The CDR3 covers 15 residues. Per germline, CDR1 SNHLY and CDR2 FYNNEI. V dropped 7 bases and J dropped 0 bases, with 14 bases sitting between them. DNA for the CDR3: TGTGCCAGCACCGGGGTTAGCGCAAGCACAGATACGCAGTATTTT. Protein product: CASTGVSASTDTQYF.

The chain joins TRBV29-1 to TRBJ1-1; a weak D match, TRBD1 (5 bases). CDR3 length: 12 residues. The ends were cut back, 7 bases at V and 7 bases at J, with 16 bases in the middle. CDR1 SQVTM and CDR2 ANQGSEA come from the germline V gene. The CDR3 DNA reads as TGCAGCGGGGGCCCGCGGGCAGATGAAGCTTTCTTT. Residues: CSGGPRADEAFF.

In DNA, the CDR3 is TGTGCCAGTAGTATTACCGGGCTAGCGGGGGGAGAGACCCAGTACTTC. Translating it yields CASSITGLAGGETQYF. The chain carries TRBV19 and TRBJ2-5, with 11 positions matching TRBD2. Trimming removed 3 bases from V and 4 bases from J; junction bases left unmatched: 7. Germline CDR1 reads LNHDA; CDR2 reads SQIVND (reference sequence). The length of the CDR3 is 16 residues. Supplemented by reference TRBV19 and TRBJ2-5, the full variable domain reads DGGITQSPKYLFRKEGQNVTLSCEQNLNHDAMYWYRQDPGQGLRLIYYSQIVNDFQKGDIAEGYSVSREKKESFPLTVTSAQKNPTAFYLCASSITGLAGGETQYFGPGTRLLVL.

V is TRBV5-4 and J is TRBJ2-3, with D perhaps TRBD2 (6 bases). This CDR3 region has 14 residues. Germline-derived CDR1 and CDR2 are SGHNT and YYREEE (reference sequence). The ends were cut back, 7 bases at V and 5 bases at J, with 17 bases in the middle. The CDR3 region has the DNA TGTGCCAGCGGGGGAGGAGGGAGAGGAGATACGCAGTATTTT. Its translation is CASGGGGRGDTQYF.

The rearrangement joins TRBV5-1 to TRBJ2-5; 9 bases are shared with TRBD2. J was trimmed by 4 bases and V by 2 bases; bases with no gene match: 12. This CDR3 has 17 amino acids. Germline CDR1 reads SGHRS; CDR2 reads YFSETQ. The CDR3 is CASSFLTSGQNGETQYF. Written as DNA, the CDR3 is TGCGCCAGCAGCTTCTTAACTAGCGGGCAAAATGGAGAGACCCAGTACTTC.

This rearrangement joins TRBV6-5 to TRBJ1-1; 10 positions agree with TRBD1. Trimming cost V 7 bases and J 3 bases; bases outside gene matches: 2. CDR1 is MNHEY and CDR2 is SVGAGI in the germline V gene. This CDR3 has 13 residues. CDR3 protein: CASKGQGDTEAFF. For the CDR3, the DNA is TGTGCCAGCAAAGGACAGGGGGACACTGAAGCTTTCTTT.

The chain couples TRBV28 to TRBJ1-1, with 7 bases lining up with TRBD1. CDR1 is MDHEN and CDR2 is SYDVKM in the germline V gene. There are 14 residues in the CDR3. V shed 6 bases and J 8 bases; nucleotides not matched to a gene: 12. The CDR3 region is CASSLEQGTREAFF. DNA for the CDR3: TGTGCCAGCAGCTTAGAACAGGGGACTAGGGAAGCTTTCTTT.

The gene calls are TRBV11-3 and TRBJ1-2, with 9 bases that match TRBD1. The CDR3 has 13 residues. Germline assignment: CDR1 SGHNT and CDR2 YENEEA. J lost 8 bases, V lost 5 bases, and 6 bases had no gene match. The DNA for the CDR3 is TGTGCCAGCAGCCCGGGACAGGGTTGGGGCTACACCTTC. This codes for CASSPGQGWGYTF.

This sequence joins TRBV21-1 and TRBJ1-4. TRBV21-1 is an annotated pseudogene. The CDR3 length is 14 residues. CDR3 residues: CASSKGGPGEKLFF. In DNA, the CDR3 is TGTGCCAGCAGCAAGGGGGGGCCCGGTGAAAAACTGTTTTTT.

The chain carries TRBV28 and TRBJ1-4; 10 bases align to TRBD1. In germline, CDR1 is MDHEN, CDR2 SYDVKM. V was pared by 4 bases and J by 4 bases, with 3 bases of the junction left unmatched. The CDR3 runs to 15 residues. CDR3 in DNA: TGTGCCAGCAGTTCGGACAGGGGGTATAATGAAAAACTGTTTTTT. Amino acid sequence: CASSSDRGYNEKLFF.

This clone was seen only once. The J gene is TRBJ2-2, the V gene TRBV5-5, with D possibly matching TRBD2 (6 bases). Germline CDR1 is SGHKS and CDR2 is YYEKEE (reference sequence). The CDR3 extends over 13 amino acids. With 4 bases removed from V and 6 bases from J, the gap between germline ends came to 10 bases. The CDR3 spells CASSPGVAGELFF. The CDR3 coding sequence is TGTGCCAGCAGCCCGGGGGTGGCCGGGGAGCTGTTTTTT.

A few counts support this clone. Other DNA variants within this sample encode the same CDR3. The CDR3 spells CASSKTGGNYGYTF. CDR3 nucleotide sequence: TGTGCCAGCAGCAAAACAGGGGGCAACTATGGCTACACCTTC. V and J are TRBV7-9 and TRBJ1-2; 9 nucleotides line up with TRBD1. The CDR3 has 14 amino acids. Trimming took 5 bases from V and 2 from J; bases not matched to a gene: 3. Germline CDR1 reads SEHNR; CDR2 reads FQNEAQ (reference sequence).

The chain links TRBV7-9 to TRBJ2-1; possibly TRBD1 for D (5 bases). Germline V CDR1 and CDR2: SEHNR, FQNEAQ (reference sequence). CDR3 length equals 14 residues. V gave up 2 bases and J gave up 6 bases, with 11 bases separating them. This CDR3 reads CASSLLGVLNEQFF. CDR3 bases: TGTGCCAGCAGCTTATTAGGGGTCCTCAATGAGCAGTTCTTC.

CDR3 protein: CASSLASKGAGTF. The CDR3 DNA is TGTGCCAGCAGCTTGGCCAGTAAGGGAGCAGGCACCTTC. This chain links TRBV5-4 with TRBJ1-2; D remains ambiguous. CDR1 SGHNT and CDR2 YYREEE come from the germline V gene (reference sequence). V was clipped by 0 bases and J by 13 bases, with 16 bases between them. This CDR3 is 13 amino acids long.

The gene calls are TRBV6-5 and TRBJ1-1; TRBD1 matches at 8 bases. The CDR3 sequence is 14 residues long. Germline lookup yields CDR1 MNHEY and CDR2 SVGAGI. Trimming at V came to 6 bases and at J to 4 bases, leaving 7 bases not matched to a gene. CDR3 bases: TGTGCCAGCAGAGGACAGGGCATCGGCACTGAAGCTTTCTTT. This encodes CASRGQGIGTEAFF.

This sequence joins TRBV19 and TRBJ2-2, with 7 bases identical to TRBD2. The germline V gene has CDR1 LNHDA and CDR2 SQIVND (reference sequence). Trimming at V came to 3 bases and at J to 5 bases, leaving 9 bases not matched to a gene. This CDR3 is built from 16 residues. CDR3 protein: CASSIQAGFSTGELFF. CDR3 coding DNA: TGTGCCAGTAGTATCCAAGCGGGGTTCTCGACCGGGGAGCTGTTTTTT. Filled out from reference TRBV19 and TRBJ2-2, the complete variable domain reads DGGITQSPKYLFRKEGQNVTLSCEQNLNHDAMYWYRQDPGQGLRLIYYSQIVNDFQKGDIAEGYSVSREKKESFPLTVTSAQKNPTAFYLCASSIQAGFSTGELFFGEGSRLTVL.

V usage is TRBV18 and J usage is TRBJ1-5; D is unclear. V was cut by 2 bases and J by 5 bases, with 10 bases left in between. This CDR3 has 14 residues. From germline, CDR1 is KGHSH and CDR2 LQKENI. CDR3 protein: CASSPTQQYQPQHF. The CDR3 DNA follows: TGTGCCAGCTCACCAACACAACAGTATCAGCCCCAGCATTTT.

This rearrangement joins TRBV28 to TRBJ2-2, with 7 bases aligning to TRBD1. With V trimmed by 5 bases and J by 6 bases, 9 bases remained unmatched. Germline CDR1 is MDHEN and CDR2 is SYDVKM. The CDR3 has 15 amino acids. CDR3 sequence reads: CASSIDRVGAGELFF. Here the CDR3 DNA reads TGTGCCAGCAGTATAGACAGGGTAGGGGCCGGGGAGCTGTTTTTT.

This chain connects TRBV7-2 to TRBJ1-2; perhaps TRBD1 as D (6 bases). V shed 1 base and J shed 8 bases, with 14 bases lying between them. Germline CDR1 and CDR2: SGHTA and FQGNSA. The length of the CDR3 is 14 residues. This CDR3 is CASSLDLGGGGYTF. CDR3 bases: TGTGCCAGCAGCTTAGACTTGGGAGGGGGAGGCTACACCTTC.

The chain carries TRBV12-3 or TRBV12-4 and TRBJ1-2, with D possibly matching TRBD1 (6 bases). The V and J ends lost 7 bases and 3 bases respectively, with 12 bases between them. This CDR3 region has 13 residues. The CDR3 here is CASNFGQYYGYTF. CDR3 DNA: TGTGCCAGCAACTTCGGACAGTACTATGGCTACACCTTC.

This rearrangement joins TRBV5-4 to TRBJ2-5; TRBD1 agrees at 7 bases. CDR3 size: 15 residues. J gave up 2 bases and V 0 bases, and 4 bases lay outside the gene matches. Germline lookup yields CDR1 SGHNT and CDR2 YYREEE (reference sequence). The CDR3 DNA reads as TGTGCCAGCAGCTTGGCTACAGGGGAACAAGAGACCCAGTACTTC. Amino acid sequence: CASSLATGEQETQYF.

This chain joins TRBV5-4 and TRBJ2-3, with 11 bases matching TRBD1. CDR1 SGHNT and CDR2 YYREEE come from the germline V gene (reference sequence). V was clipped by 3 bases and J by 5 bases; unmatched bases: 8. The CDR3 consists of 16 residues. The CDR3: CASSSGDRGLGDTQYF. As DNA, the CDR3 is TGTGCCAGCAGCTCGGGGGACAGGGGGTTAGGAGATACGCAGTATTTT.

The V and J genes are TRBV2 and TRBJ2-5; maybe TRBD2 (5 bases). Trimming shortened V by 7 bases and J by 3 bases, and 12 bases separated the two germline ends. This CDR3 is 13 amino acids long. Germline V gene lookup returns CDR1 SNHLY and CDR2 FYNNEI. The CDR3 here is CASTGSAEETQYF. The CDR3, as DNA: TGTGCCAGCACGGGGAGCGCGGAAGAGACCCAGTACTTC. Filled out from reference TRBV2 and TRBJ2-5, the complete variable domain reads EPEVTQTPSHQVTQMGQEVILRCVPISNHLYFYWYRQILGQKVEFLVSFYNNEISEKSEIFDDQFSVERPDGSNFTLKIRSTKLEDSAMYFCASTGSAEETQYFGPGTRLLVL.

This chain connects TRBV6-4 to TRBJ1-1; the D is unclear. Trimming pared 6 bases from V and 5 bases from J, leaving 13 bases between. CDR1 and CDR2 (germline): MRHNA, SNTAGT. The CDR3 loop spans 13 amino acids. Here the CDR3 reads CASRLLENTEAFF. The DNA of the CDR3 is TGTGCCAGCAGACTCCTAGAGAATACTGAAGCTTTCTTT.